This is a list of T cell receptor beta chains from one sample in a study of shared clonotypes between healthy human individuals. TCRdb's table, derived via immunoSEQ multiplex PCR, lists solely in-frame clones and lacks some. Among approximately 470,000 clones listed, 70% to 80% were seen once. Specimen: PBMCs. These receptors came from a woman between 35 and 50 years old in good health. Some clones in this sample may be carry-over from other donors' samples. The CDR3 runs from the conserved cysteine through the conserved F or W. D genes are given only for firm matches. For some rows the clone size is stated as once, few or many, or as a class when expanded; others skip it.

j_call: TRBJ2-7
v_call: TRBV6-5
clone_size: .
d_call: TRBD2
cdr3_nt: TGTGCCAGCAGTTTCACGGGACTAGCGGGAGGGTACGAGCAGTACTTC
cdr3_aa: CASSFTGLAGGYEQYF

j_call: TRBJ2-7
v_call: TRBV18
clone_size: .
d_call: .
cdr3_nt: TGTGCCAGCTCCCCCGTGGCGGGGCTCTCCTACGAGCAGTACTTC
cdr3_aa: CASSPVAGLSYEQYF

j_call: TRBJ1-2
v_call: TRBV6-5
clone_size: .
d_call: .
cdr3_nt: TGTGCCAGCAGTTACTATCCGGGTGGGGGCGTAACCGGCTACACCTTC
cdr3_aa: CASSYYPGGGVTGYTF

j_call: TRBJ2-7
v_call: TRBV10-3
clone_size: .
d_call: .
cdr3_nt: TGTGCCATCAGCACGGGACGCCAAGCCTACGAGCAGTACTTC
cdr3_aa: CAISTGRQAYEQYF

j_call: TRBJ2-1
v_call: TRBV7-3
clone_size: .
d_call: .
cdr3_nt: TGTGCCAGCAGCTCCGGCCGTCCTCCCAATGAGCAGTTCTTC
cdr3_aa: CASSSGRPPNEQFF

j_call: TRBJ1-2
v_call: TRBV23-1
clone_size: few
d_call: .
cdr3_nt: TGCGCCAGCAGTCAATCCTGGTTGCGCGGCTACACCTTC
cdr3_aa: CASSQSWLRGYTF

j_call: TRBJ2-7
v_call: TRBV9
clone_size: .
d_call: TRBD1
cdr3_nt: TGTGCCAGCAGCGAACGGGACAGGGGCACCCCGCAGTACTTC
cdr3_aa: CASSERDRGTPQYF

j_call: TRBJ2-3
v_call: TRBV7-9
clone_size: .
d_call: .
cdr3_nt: TGTGCCAGCAGCTTAGAGGAGGGAAAAGATACGCAGTATTTT
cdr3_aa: CASSLEEGKDTQYF

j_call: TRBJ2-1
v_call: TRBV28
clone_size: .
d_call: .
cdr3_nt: TGTGCCAGCAGTCCGCGGGTGCACTCCTACAATGAGCAGTTCTTC
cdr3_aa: CASSPRVHSYNEQFF

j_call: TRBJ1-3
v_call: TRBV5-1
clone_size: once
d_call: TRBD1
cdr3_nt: TGCGCCAGCAGCCCACAGGGGGCTAGTGGAAACACCATATATTTT
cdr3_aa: CASSPQGASGNTIYF

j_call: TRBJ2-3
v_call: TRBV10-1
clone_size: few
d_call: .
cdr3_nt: TGCGCCAGCAGTGAGCTTCAAAGAACAGATACGCAGTATTTT
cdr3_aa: CASSELQRTDTQYF

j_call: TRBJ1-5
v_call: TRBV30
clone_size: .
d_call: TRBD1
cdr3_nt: TGTGCCTGGAGTGTAGGGGGCACAACTCAGCCCCAGCATTTT
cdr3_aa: CAWSVGGTTQPQHF

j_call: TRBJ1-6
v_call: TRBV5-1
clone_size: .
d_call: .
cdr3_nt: TGCGCCAGCAGCTTGGAACAGAATTCACCCCTCCACTTT
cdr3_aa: CASSLEQNSPLHF

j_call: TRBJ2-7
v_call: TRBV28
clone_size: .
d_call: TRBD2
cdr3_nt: TGTGCCAGCAGTGCGACTAGCGGGAGGGGGTACGAGCAGTACTTC
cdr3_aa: CASSATSGRGYEQYF

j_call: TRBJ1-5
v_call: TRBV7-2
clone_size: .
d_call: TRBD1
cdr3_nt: TGTGCCAGCAGCTCCGGGACAGGGAACAATCAGCCCCAGCATTTT
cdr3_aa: CASSSGTGNNQPQHF

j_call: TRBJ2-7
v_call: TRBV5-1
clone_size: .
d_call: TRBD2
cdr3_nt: TGCGCCAGCAGCTTGGGTGCGACTAGCGGGAGCTCCTACGAGCAGTACTTC
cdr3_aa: CASSLGATSGSSYEQYF

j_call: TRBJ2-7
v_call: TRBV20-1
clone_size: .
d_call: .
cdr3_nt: TGCAGTGCCCCAAGCGGCCTTCAGCAGTACTTC
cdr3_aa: CSAPSGLQQYF

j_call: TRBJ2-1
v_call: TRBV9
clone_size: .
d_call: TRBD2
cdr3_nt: TGTGCCAGCAGCGAGGGACTAGCCTCCTACAATGAGCAGTTCTTC
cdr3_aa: CASSEGLASYNEQFF

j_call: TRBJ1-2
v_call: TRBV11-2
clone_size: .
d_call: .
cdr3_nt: TGTGCCAGCAGCTTAGATCCCCAAGTATCCTCCTCCGGCTACACCTTC
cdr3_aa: CASSLDPQVSSSGYTF

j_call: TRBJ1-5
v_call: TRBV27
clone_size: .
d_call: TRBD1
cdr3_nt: TGTGCCAGCAGTCCGCGAAACAGGGGTCTGGATCAGCCCCAGCATTTT
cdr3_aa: CASSPRNRGLDQPQHF

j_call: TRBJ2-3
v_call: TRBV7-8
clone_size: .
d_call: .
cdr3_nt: TGTGCCAGCAGCTTAGTTCGACCACAGAGCACAGATACGCAGTATTTT
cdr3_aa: CASSLVRPQSTDTQYF

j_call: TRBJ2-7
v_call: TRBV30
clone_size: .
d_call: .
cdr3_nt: TGTGCCTGGAGTGTACTAGTCGGTACTGGCGAGCAGTACTTC
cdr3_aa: CAWSVLVGTGEQYF

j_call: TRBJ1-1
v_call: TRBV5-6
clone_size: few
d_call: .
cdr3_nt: TGTGCCAGCAGCTTGCGGGTAGTACCGAACACTGAAGCTTTCTTT
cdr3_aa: CASSLRVVPNTEAFF

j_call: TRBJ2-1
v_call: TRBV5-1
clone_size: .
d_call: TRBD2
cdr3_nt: TGCGCCAGCAGCTTGGTGTCGGGAGGATCCAATGAGCAGTTCTTC
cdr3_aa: CASSLVSGGSNEQFF

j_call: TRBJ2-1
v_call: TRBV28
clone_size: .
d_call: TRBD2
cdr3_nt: TGTGCCAGCAGTACCGGACTAGTCGTGGGCAATGAGCAGTTCTTC
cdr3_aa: CASSTGLVVGNEQFF

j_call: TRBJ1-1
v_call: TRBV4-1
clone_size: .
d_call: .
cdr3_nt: TGCGCCAGCAGCCAAGCGGGGCTTACAGGGAACACTGAAGCTTTCTTT
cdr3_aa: CASSQAGLTGNTEAFF

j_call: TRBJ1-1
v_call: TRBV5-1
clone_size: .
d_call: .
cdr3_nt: TGCGCCAGCAGCTTAAGGCAGGGGAACACTGAAGCTTTCTTT
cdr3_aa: CASSLRQGNTEAFF